These T cell receptor beta chains were read from a single sample in a study of cytomegalovirus exposure and HLA in healthy donors. The table came from immunoSEQ multiplex PCR; TCRdb's copy has only in-frame clones and leaves some out. The data contain roughly 200,000 clones, around 84% of them singletons. Sequenced: PBMCs. The source of these receptors is a woman between 18 and 30 years old in good health and CMV-seronegative. Both conserved end residues are part of each CDR3. A D gene is named only where the DNA matches it firmly. Clone sizes are given selectively: once, few, many, or a class where the clone is expanded.

>TRBV2|-|TRBJ2-5|-
CASSEPALVQETQYF
TGTGCCAGCAGTGAACCCGCACTAGTCCAAGAGACCCAGTACTTC
>TRBV28|once|TRBJ2-7|TRBD1
CASSLFGQGARYEQYF
TGTGCCAGCAGTTTATTCGGACAGGGGGCTCGTTACGAGCAGTACTTC
>TRBV28|-|TRBJ2-4|-
CASSASPSGEENIQYF
TGTGCCAGCAGTGCGTCGCCCAGCGGAGAGGAAAACATTCAGTACTTC
>TRBV27|-|TRBJ2-1|-
CASSFLGDEQFF
TGTGCCAGCAGTTTTTTGGGAGATGAGCAGTTCTTC
>TRBV11-2|-|TRBJ1-2|-
CASSFLDGNYGYTF
TGTGCCAGCAGCTTTTTAGACGGGAACTATGGCTACACCTTC
>TRBV11-3|-|TRBJ2-2|TRBD2
CASSLVLAGGTGELFF
TGTGCCAGCAGCTTAGTTCTAGCGGGCGGCACCGGGGAGCTGTTTTTT
>TRBV28|-|TRBJ2-5|-
CASSLRGRETQYF
TGTGCCAGCAGTTTGCGGGGAAGGGAGACCCAGTACTTC
>TRBV9|-|TRBJ2-7|-
CASSVGGSPYEQYF
TGTGCCAGCAGCGTCGGGGGTAGCCCCTACGAGCAGTACTTC
>TRBV16|-|TRBJ2-6|-
CASSQTSSGANVLTF
TGTGCCAGCAGCCAAACTAGCTCTGGGGCCAACGTCCTGACTTTC
>TRBV25-1|once|TRBJ2-3|TRBD2
CASSEPGLATQAQYF
TGTGCCAGCAGTGAACCGGGACTAGCGACTCAGGCGCAGTATTTT
>TRBV2|-|TRBJ2-5|TRBD1
CASNDRVQETQYF
TGTGCCAGCAATGACAGGGTTCAGGAGACCCAGTACTTC
>TRBV5-4|-|TRBJ2-1|-
CASSLGGTTTNEQFF
TGTGCCAGCAGCTTGGGTGGAACCACTACCAATGAGCAGTTCTTC
>TRBV25-1|once|TRBJ1-4|TRBD1
CASSGDRSNEKLLF
TGTGCCAGCAGTGGGGACAGGTCTAATGAAAAACTGCTTTTT
>TRBV7-9|-|TRBJ2-2|-
CASSRPDSSRGTGELFF
TGTGCCAGCAGCCGGCCGGACAGTTCCCGAGGCACCGGGGAGCTGTTTTTT
>TRBV5-6|-|TRBJ1-6|TRBD1
CASSMGTGDNSPLHF
TGTGCCAGCAGCATGGGGACAGGGGATAATTCACCCCTCCACTTT
>TRBV28|-|TRBJ1-1|-
CASRGPGRDTEAFF
TGTGCCAGCAGGGGGCCTGGGCGTGACACTGAAGCTTTCTTT
>TRBV9|-|TRBJ2-6|TRBD1
CASSVGQGSGANVLTF
TGTGCCAGCAGCGTAGGACAGGGATCTGGGGCCAACGTCCTGACTTTC
>TRBV2|-|TRBJ2-3|TRBD2
CASSEALRGGLWTDTQYF
TGTGCCAGCAGTGAAGCGCTTCGGGGAGGGTTGTGGACAGATACGCAGTATTTT
>TRBV19|-|TRBJ2-2|TRBD2
CASSIWGSSGRRGELFF
TGTGCCAGTAGTATCTGGGGATCTAGCGGGAGACGGGGGGAGCTGTTTTTT
>TRBV7-2|-|TRBJ2-7|TRBD2
CASSLWASGPTYEQYF
TGTGCCAGCAGCTTATGGGCTAGCGGACCTACCTACGAGCAGTACTTC
>TRBV7-9|-|TRBJ1-1|TRBD1
CASSLAGQGAMNTEAFF
TGTGCCAGCAGCTTAGCGGGACAGGGGGCCATGAACACTGAAGCTTTCTTT
>TRBV5-4|once|TRBJ2-1|TRBD2
CASSLASGGSNEQFF
TGTGCCAGCAGCTTGGCCTCGGGAGGGTCCAATGAGCAGTTCTTC
>TRBV7-9|-|TRBJ1-2|-
CASSLVLASPYGYTF
TGTGCCAGCAGCTTAGTTTTGGCCAGTCCTTATGGCTACACCTTC
>TRBV29-1|-|TRBJ2-3|-
CSVVSWGVLDTQYF
TGCAGCGTTGTATCTTGGGGGGTTCTGGATACGCAGTATTTT
>TRBV28|-|TRBJ2-7|TRBD2
CASSAQREPYEQYF
TGTGCCAGCAGTGCCCAGCGGGAGCCGTACGAGCAGTACTTC
>TRBV5-1|-|TRBJ2-3|-
CASSSPPKLTDTQYF
TGCGCCAGCAGCTCGCCACCAAAGCTCACAGATACGCAGTATTTT
>TRBV5-1|-|TRBJ2-1|TRBD2
CASSSARRDYLYNEQFF
TGCGCCAGCAGCTCCGCAAGAAGGGACTACCTCTACAATGAGCAGTTCTTC
>TRBV28|-|TRBJ1-4|TRBD1
CASRTGTGGHEKLFF
TGTGCCAGCAGAACCGGGACAGGCGGTCATGAAAAACTGTTTTTT
>TRBV6-5|-|TRBJ1-6|-
CASSYTGWDSPLHF
TGTGCCAGCAGTTACACAGGGTGGGATTCACCCCTCCACTTT
>TRBV29-1|-|TRBJ2-1|TRBD2
CSATSGPNEQFF
TGCAGCGCCACTAGCGGGCCGAATGAGCAGTTCTTC
>TRBV7-9|-|TRBJ2-5|TRBD1
CASSLAGLTGAETQYF
TGTGCCAGCAGCTTAGCTGGGCTAACAGGGGCAGAGACCCAGTACTTC
>TRBV7-2|-|TRBJ1-1|TRBD1
CASRGTGLNTEAFF
TGTGCCAGCAGAGGGACAGGACTAAACACTGAAGCTTTCTTT
>TRBV7-9|-|TRBJ2-2|-
CASSLAGIPNTGELFF
TGTGCCAGCAGCTTGGCGGGAATACCGAACACCGGGGAGCTGTTTTTT
>TRBV23-1|-|TRBJ1-5|TRBD1
CASLPSGQGAFGNQPQHF
TGCGCCAGCCTCCCATCGGGACAGGGGGCTTTCGGCAATCAGCCCCAGCATTTT
>TRBV11-2|-|TRBJ2-3|TRBD2
CASSSFSGRPTDTQYF
TGTGCCAGCAGCTCATTTAGCGGGAGGCCCACAGATACGCAGTATTTT
>TRBV7-2|-|TRBJ1-5|-
CASSFLGAHSQPQHF
TGTGCCAGCAGCTTCTTGGGGGCCCATAGTCAGCCCCAGCATTTT
>TRBV14|-|TRBJ2-7|-
CASSQDLGRYEQYF
TGTGCCAGCAGCCAAGACCTGGGCAGGTACGAGCAGTACTTC
>TRBV19|-|TRBJ1-1|-
CASSILVFGPQAEAFF
TGTGCCAGTAGTATATTAGTCTTTGGGCCGCAGGCTGAAGCTTTCTTT
>TRBV6-5|-|TRBJ1-2|TRBD1
CASSPGQGAFGYTF
TGTGCCAGCAGCCCGGGACAGGGGGCGTTTGGCTACACCTTC
>TRBV6-5|-|TRBJ1-1|-
CASSVQDEAFF
TGTGCCAGCAGTGTACAGGATGAAGCTTTCTTT
>TRBV10-2|-|TRBJ2-1|TRBD2
CASSGTRVNEQFF
TGCGCCAGCAGCGGGACTAGGGTGAATGAGCAGTTCTTC
>TRBV5-4|-|TRBJ2-7|-
CASSLYLPPYEQYF
TGTGCCAGCAGCTTGTATCTCCCGCCCTACGAGCAGTACTTC
>TRBV30|-|TRBJ2-7|TRBD2
CAWSATSGISYEQYF
TGTGCCTGGAGCGCGACTAGCGGAATCTCCTACGAGCAGTACTTC
>TRBV5-6|few|TRBJ2-7|-
CASSSNPRLTYEQYF
TGTGCCAGCAGCTCGAACCCCAGACTTACCTACGAGCAGTACTTC
>TRBV2|once|TRBJ1-1|TRBD1
CASSGDREYTETFF
TGTGCCAGCAGTGGGGACAGGGAATACACTGAAACTTTCTTT
>TRBV7-2|-|TRBJ1-5|-
CASSPRWVGQPQHF
TGTGCCAGCAGCCCTAGATGGGTTGGCCAGCCCCAGCATTTT